A single TCR beta chain is shown here with its context. This sample is drawn from a study of blood T cell repertoires in COVID-19. Study at large: There were acute and convalescent COVID-19 samples, and they came from the United States, Italy and Spain. In each case, the material was cDNA or gDNA derived from T cells, B-cell-depleted T cells, or PBMCs.

Germline V gives CDR1 MNHEY, CDR2 SVGEGT. The CDR3 totals 12 residues. Trimming removed 5 bases at V and 3 bases at J, with 8 bases between. As processed by the authors: Quantification of nucleated cells was approximated via reference gene primer amplification. Produced via immunoSEQ multiplex PCR; TCRdb's table is partial and in-frame only. V, J and clone size derive from that table, while D and trimming were established from the DNA sequence. The sample includes roughly 150,000 clones, about four fifths of them seen just once. The receptor's source is a man aged 70-80 years with active or convalescent COVID-19. V usage is TRBV6-2 or TRBV6-3 and J usage is TRBJ2-7; D is possibly TRBD2 (6 bases). The specimen sequenced was peripheral blood. The CDR3 DNA reads as TGTGCCAGCAGTCGGGACTTCTACGAGCAGTACTTC. Its translation: CASSRDFYEQYF.